Sequencing of this T cell receptor beta chain was carried out in a study of CDR3 diversity in severe acne (dated by TCRdb to about 2019). From its cysteine to its phenylalanine, the CDR3 spans 14 amino acids. CDR3 DNA is the only sequence kept; it has 42 bases, read in frame from the first base. The germline V end is reduced by 2 bases and the J end by 3 bases; junction bases left unmatched: 0. CDR1 and CDR2 are read off the germline V gene (reference sequence) as DFQATT and SNEGSKA. Library preparation employed PCR. The reads were generated on an Illumina HiSeq 2000. TCRdb reworked the public reads: Q25 trimming with fastp, MiXCR clone assembly, productive beta chains retained. Rows are combined by CDR3 protein, so each entry shows the most common genes and DNA. This sample lists around 94,000 distinct CDR3 sequences; about half were detected once. The ten largest clones take up around an eighth of the sample.

This clonotype has more than one count but fewer than ten. The antigen it binds to is not known. Base qualities were left out, and no much larger clone turns up one base away. The rearrangement joined TRBV20-1 to TRBJ2-5, with TRBD2 identical over 13 junction bases. This clonotype was sampled from a male donor with acne. Input material: blood. The nucleotide sequence reads as follows: TGCAGTGCTAGAACTAGCGGGAGGGAAGAGACCCAGTACTTC. This is translated as CSARTSGREETQYF.